Presented here are 4 T cell receptor beta chains from one specimen sequenced in a study of cytomegalovirus exposure and HLA in healthy donors. With 60 Vbeta and 13 Jbeta primers, the PCR was carried out. Using immunoSEQ multiplex PCR, the repertoire was profiled, and TCRdb retains in-frame clones only, with some absent. This sample carries 90,000 to 120,000 clones, about three quarters of them seen once, and the ten largest clones take 5% to 6.5%. Sequenced input: PBMCs. These receptors were taken from a man aged 55 to 70 in good health and CMV-seropositive.

This clone was recorded at least ten times. This rearrangement joins TRBV2 to TRBJ1-5; D may be TRBD1 (6 bases). The CDR3 runs to 13 residues. Germline CDR1 reads SNHLY; CDR2 reads FYNNEI. Trimming shortened V by 5 bases and J by 6 bases, and 11 bases separated the two germline ends. Written as DNA, the CDR3 is TGTGCCAGCAGTAACCAGGGGTTTCAGCCCCAGCATTTT. This encodes CASSNQGFQPQHF.

This chain connects TRBV30 to TRBJ1-6; 8 bases fit TRBD1. Germline V CDR1 and CDR2: GTSNPN, SVGIG (reference sequence). J lost 12 bases, V lost 2 bases, and 12 bases had no gene match. The CDR3 extends over 15 amino acids. In nucleotides, the CDR3 is TGTGCCTGGAGTAGGGGTCAGGGGGCGGTGGTACCCCTCCACTTT. Protein sequence: CAWSRGQGAVVPLHF.

The chain employs TRBV19 and TRBJ2-5; a weak D match, TRBD2 (6 bases). V was cut by 0 bases and J by 7 bases, with 15 bases left in between. Looked up from germline, CDR1 is LNHDA and CDR2 is SQIVND (reference sequence). The CDR3 sequence is 15 residues long. As DNA, the CDR3 is TGTGCCAGTAGTATAGATCTAATGGGAGGTAGGACCCAGTACTTC. Translated: CASSIDLMGGRTQYF.

This clone was seen only once. The chain links TRBV2 to TRBJ1-2, with D possibly matching TRBD1 (6 bases). The germline V gene encodes CDR1 SNHLY and CDR2 FYNNEI. V was trimmed by 1 base and J by 4 bases, leaving 10 bases between them. The CDR3 contains 14 residues. CDR3 loop: CASSEVTGTYGYTF. CDR3 coding DNA: TGTGCCAGCAGTGAAGTTACAGGGACCTATGGCTACACCTTC.